The entry that follows covers one T cell receptor (beta chain) sequence. Antigen specificity is unknown. Treatment given: roughly ten-day PBMC culture with coronavirus spike peptide pools or control peptides (ViraFEST assay). Negative selection recovered the CD4+ T cells once they had spent 10 days in culture. This specimen belongs to a study of vaccination and CD4 T cells after COVID-19. Overall study context: Treatment of control cultures consisted of a CEFX pool, an HIV-1 Nef pool, or no peptide.

The CDR3 consists of 15 residues. Trimming left V 5 bases short and J 9 bases short, with 17 bases between. Study-level points and caveats: Median counts of SARS-CoV-2-reactive clonotypes increased from approximately 21 to 40; this difference was not significant.

Sequenced with the Oncomine TCR Beta short-read assay was DNA taken from cultured CD4+ T cells. The genomic DNA was obtained from cultured CD4+ T cells by extraction with the QIAamp micro DNA kit. A single record per CDR3 protein comes from TCRdb applying MiXCR to the PCR reads. The sample records about 26,000 distinct CDR3 sequences, less than 50% being singletons. This TCR was sampled from a human donor who had recovered from COVID-19. The specimen was CD4+ T cells from blood, cultured in vitro. The V and J genes are TRBV23-1 and TRBJ1-6; perhaps TRBD1 as D (5 bases). TRBV23-1 is reported as an ORF; its role is uncertain. The CDR3 region has the DNA TGCGCCAGCAGTTCAGGGAGACCCTTTGGTTCACCCCTCCACTTT. Its translation is CASSSGRPFGSPLHF.